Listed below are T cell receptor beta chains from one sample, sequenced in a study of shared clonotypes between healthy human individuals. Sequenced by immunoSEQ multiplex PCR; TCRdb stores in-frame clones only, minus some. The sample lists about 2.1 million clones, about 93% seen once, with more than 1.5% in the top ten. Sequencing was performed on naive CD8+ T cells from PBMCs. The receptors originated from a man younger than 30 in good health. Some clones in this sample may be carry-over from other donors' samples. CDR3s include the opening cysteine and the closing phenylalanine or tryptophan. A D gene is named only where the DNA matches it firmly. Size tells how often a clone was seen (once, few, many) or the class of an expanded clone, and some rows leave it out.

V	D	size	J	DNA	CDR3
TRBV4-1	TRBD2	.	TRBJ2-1	TGCGCCAGCAGCCAAGGGCGGACTAGCGGGGGGTACAATGAGCAGTTCTTC	CASSQGRTSGGYNEQFF
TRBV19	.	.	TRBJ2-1	TGTGCCAGTACACCCGCTCCCTTTATCTACAATGAGCAGTTCTTC	CASTPAPFIYNEQFF
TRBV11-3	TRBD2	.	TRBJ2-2	TGTGCCAGCAGCTATACTAGCGAGACCGGGGAGCTGTTTTTT	CASSYTSETGELFF
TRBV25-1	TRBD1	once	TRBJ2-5	TGTGCCAGCAGAAGAACAGGGGGCGAAGAGACCCAGTACTTC	CASRRTGGEETQYF
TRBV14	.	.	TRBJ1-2	TGTGCCAGCAGCCAAGAGACGGGGGTACCTGGCTACACCTTC	CASSQETGVPGYTF
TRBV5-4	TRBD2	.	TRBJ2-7	TGTGCCAGCAGCTTGGGACTAGCGGGAGGCGAGCAGTACTTC	CASSLGLAGGEQYF
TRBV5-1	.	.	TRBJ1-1	TGCGCCAGCAGCCGAGCTACCGAAGCTTTCTTT	CASSRATEAFF
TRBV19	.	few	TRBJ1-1	TGTGCCAGTAGTTTCGGGGGATCTACTGAAGCTTTCTTT	CASSFGGSTEAFF
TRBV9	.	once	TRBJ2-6	TGTGCCAGGGGTGTACAGGGTAAATTTTATTCTGGGGCCAACGTCCTGACTTTC	CARGVQGKFYSGANVLTF
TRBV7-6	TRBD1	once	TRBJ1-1	TGTGCCAGCAAACAGGGGACTATGAACACTGAAGCTTTCTTT	CASKQGTMNTEAFF
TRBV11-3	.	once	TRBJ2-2	TGTGCCAGCAGGGGCGACGAGGAGGGAGCTTCGAACACCGGGGAGCTGTTTTTT	CASRGDEEGASNTGELFF
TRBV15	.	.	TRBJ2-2	TGTGCCACCAGCGAACTGGGGGACACCGGGGAGCTGTTTTTT	CATSELGDTGELFF
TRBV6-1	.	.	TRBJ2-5	TGTGCCAGCAGTCCCCACAGACAGCTCCAAGAGACCCAGTACTTC	CASSPHRQLQETQYF
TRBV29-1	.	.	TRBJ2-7	TGCAGCGTTGCGACAGCCTGGGGCGAGCAGTACTTC	CSVATAWGEQYF
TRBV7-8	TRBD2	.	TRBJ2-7	TGTGCCAGCAGCGGGCGGGAGGGACTAGCGGGAGGATCCGAGCAGTACTTC	CASSGREGLAGGSEQYF
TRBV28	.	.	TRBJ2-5	TGTGCCACCGCCCCCACGACTAGGGAATATGTTTCAGAGACCCAGTACTTC	CATAPTTREYVSETQYF
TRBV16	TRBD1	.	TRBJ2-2	TGTGCCAGCAGCCAAACCCGACAGGGACCTAGCACCGGGGAGCTGTTTTTT	CASSQTRQGPSTGELFF
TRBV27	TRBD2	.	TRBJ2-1	TGTGCCAGCAGTTTATGGAGCGGGAGTCCTGATGAGCAGTTCTTC	CASSLWSGSPDEQFF
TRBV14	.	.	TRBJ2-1	TGTGCCAGCAGCCAAGTCCGGACTGGGGATTACAATGAGCAGTTCTTC	CASSQVRTGDYNEQFF
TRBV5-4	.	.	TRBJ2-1	TGTGCCAGCAGCTTCGGAAGTAGCGGCTACAATGAGCAGTTCTTC	CASSFGSSGYNEQFF
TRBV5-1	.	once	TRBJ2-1	TGCGCCAGCAGCTTGGTTCAGGGAGCAGACAATGAGCAGTTCTTC	CASSLVQGADNEQFF
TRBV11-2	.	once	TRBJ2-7	TGTGCCAGCGGCCTGGAGGGGCACTACGAGCAGTACTTC	CASGLEGHYEQYF
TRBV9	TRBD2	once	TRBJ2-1	TGTGCCAGCAGCCGGAAACTAGCGGGAGCCTACAATGAGCAGTTCTTC	CASSRKLAGAYNEQFF
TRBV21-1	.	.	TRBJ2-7	TGTGCCAGCAGCGAATGGACATATGCCTCCTACGAGCAGTACTTC	CASSEWTYASYEQYF
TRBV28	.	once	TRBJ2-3	TGTGCCAGCAAGGGCGGTCATACGCAGTATTTT	CASKGGHTQYF
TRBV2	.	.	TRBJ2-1	TGTGCCAGCAGTGAAGGTCTAGCCCATGAGCAGTTCTTC	CASSEGLAHEQFF
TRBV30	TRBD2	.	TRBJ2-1	TGTGCCTGGAGTTCTACTAGCGGGAGGGACTCCTACAATGAGCAGTTCTTC	CAWSSTSGRDSYNEQFF
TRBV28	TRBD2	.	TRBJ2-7	TGTGCCAGCAGTTTACTAGCGGGGCCTTCCTACGAGCAGTACTTC	CASSLLAGPSYEQYF
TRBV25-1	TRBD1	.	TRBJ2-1	TGTGCCAGCAGTGCCGACAGGGGGCGGTTTCTCAATGAGCAGTTCTTC	CASSADRGRFLNEQFF
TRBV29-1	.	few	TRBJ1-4	TGCAGCGTTGAAGATTGGGGCGTACTGTTTTTT	CSVEDWGVLFF
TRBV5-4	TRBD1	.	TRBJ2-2	TGTGCCAGCAGCTGGGGACAGGGGCAATCCGGGGAGCTGTTTTTT	CASSWGQGQSGELFF
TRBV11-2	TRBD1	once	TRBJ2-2	TGTGCCAGCAGCGACAGGGGCACCGGGGAGCTGTTTTTT	CASSDRGTGELFF
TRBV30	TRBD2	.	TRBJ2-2	TGTGCCTGGAGTCTATCTAGCGGCTGGGACACCGGGGAGCTGTTTTTT	CAWSLSSGWDTGELFF
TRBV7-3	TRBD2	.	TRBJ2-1	TGTGCCAGCAGCTTAGCGGGAGGGCCAATCAATGAGCAGTTCTTC	CASSLAGGPINEQFF
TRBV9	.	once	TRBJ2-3	TGTGCCAGCAGCACCCGACCGGTGGGGACCAGCACAGATACGCAGTATTTT	CASSTRPVGTSTDTQYF
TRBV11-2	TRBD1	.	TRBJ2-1	TGTGCCAGCAGCTTAGCTCTGGACAGGACCTACAATGAGCAGTTCTTC	CASSLALDRTYNEQFF
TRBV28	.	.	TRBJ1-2	TGTGCCAGCAGTTTAGGGGGGCCTGGCTACACCTTC	CASSLGGPGYTF
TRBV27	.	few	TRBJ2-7	TGTGCCAGCGGAGTTGTTTACGAGCAGTACTTC	CASGVVYEQYF
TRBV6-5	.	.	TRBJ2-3	TGTGCCAGCAGTTACCTTAAAGCCCCGGATACGCAGTATTTT	CASSYLKAPDTQYF
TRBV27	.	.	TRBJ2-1	TGTGCCAGCAGTGCCGGTGAGGTAGGCTCCTACAATGAGCAGTTCTTC	CASSAGEVGSYNEQFF
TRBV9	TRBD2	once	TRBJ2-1	TGTGCCAGCAGCAGATTAGCGGGGAGCTCCTACAATGAGCAGTTCTTC	CASSRLAGSSYNEQFF
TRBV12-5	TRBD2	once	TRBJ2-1	TGTGCTAGTGGTCATGGTGCTAGCGGGATTTTCAGAGAGCAGTTCTTC	CASGHGASGIFREQFF
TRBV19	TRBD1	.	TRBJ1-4	TGTGCCAGTAGTAACCGGGACAGCCCTAATGAAAAACTGTTTTTT	CASSNRDSPNEKLFF
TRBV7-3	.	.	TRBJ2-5	TGTGCCAGCGGCCCGAAGGTCGGTGAGACCCAGTACTTC	CASGPKVGETQYF